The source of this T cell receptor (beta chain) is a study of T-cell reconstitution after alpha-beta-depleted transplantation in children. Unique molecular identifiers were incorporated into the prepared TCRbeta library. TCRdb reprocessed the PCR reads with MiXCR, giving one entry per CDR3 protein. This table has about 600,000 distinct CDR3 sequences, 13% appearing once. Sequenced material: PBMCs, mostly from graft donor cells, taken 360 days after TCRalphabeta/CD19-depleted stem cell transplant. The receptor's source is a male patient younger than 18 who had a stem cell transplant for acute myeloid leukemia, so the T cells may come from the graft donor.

The CDR3 spells CASSLALPWGTDTQYF. Here the CDR3 DNA reads TGTGCCAGCAGTTTAGCGTTACCCTGGGGGACAGATACGCAGTATTTT. The V call is TRBV12-3 or TRBV12-4, the J call TRBJ2-3; D may match TRBD1 or TRBD2 (5 bases each). Deletions cut 0 bases from V and 3 bases from J, with 13 bases between. The CDR3 runs 16 residues.